Detailed here is one TCR beta chain. The CDR3 contains 16 residues. V lost 0 bases, J lost 4 bases, and 13 bases lay in between. Per the germline V gene, CDR1 is WNHNN and CDR2 is SYGVQD (reference sequence). The data originate from a study of blood T cell repertoires in COVID-19. Study overall: PBMCs, B-cell-depleted T cells, or T cells were the source of the cDNA or gDNA that made up the material.

Source study methods: Amplification of reference gene primers was used by the study to estimate nucleated cell counts. Clones were read by immunoSEQ multiplex PCR, and TCRdb kept only the in-frame ones, dropping some. V and J calls plus clone size are reproduced from that table; the DNA served to infer D and trimming. The sample includes approximately 300,000 clones, roughly 91% of them seen just once. The specimen sequenced was peripheral blood. This sequence joins TRBV10-1 and TRBJ1-5; D is undetermined. The receptor was derived from a man younger than 45 with acute or convalescent COVID-19. The CDR3 loop reads CASSESKRPDNQPQHF. CDR3 DNA sequence: TGCGCCAGCAGTGAGTCGAAGAGGCCGGATAATCAGCCCCAGCATTTT.